What follows describes a single T cell receptor beta chain. TCRdb's copy holds only in-frame clones and misses some; the assay was immunoSEQ multiplex PCR. The repertoire has approximately 44,000 clones, more than 85% of them found once; the top ten carry 6% to 7%. The data derive from a study of T cell changes during pregnancy in multiple sclerosis. Trimming left V 4 bases short and J 0 bases short, with 6 bases between. The CDR3 consists of 14 residues. Germline assignment: CDR1 SNHLY and CDR2 FYNNEI. The chain carries TRBV2 and TRBJ1-4; no clear D gene. The TCR sequence derives from a female donor with multiple sclerosis, enrolled in a pregnancy study. This specimen was CD8+ T cells from peripheral blood mononuclear cells, taken in the third trimester of pregnancy. CDR3 residues: CASSVGATNEKLFF. For the CDR3, the DNA is TGTGCCAGCAGTGTGGGCGCAACTAATGAAAAACTGTTTTTT. Using reference TRBV2 and TRBJ1-4 for the parts outside the CDR3, the full variable domain is EPEVTQTPSHQVTQMGQEVILRCVPISNHLYFYWYRQILGQKVEFLVSFYNNEISEKSEIFDDQFSVERPDGSNFTLKIRSTKLEDSAMYFCASSVGATNEKLFFGSGTQLSVL.